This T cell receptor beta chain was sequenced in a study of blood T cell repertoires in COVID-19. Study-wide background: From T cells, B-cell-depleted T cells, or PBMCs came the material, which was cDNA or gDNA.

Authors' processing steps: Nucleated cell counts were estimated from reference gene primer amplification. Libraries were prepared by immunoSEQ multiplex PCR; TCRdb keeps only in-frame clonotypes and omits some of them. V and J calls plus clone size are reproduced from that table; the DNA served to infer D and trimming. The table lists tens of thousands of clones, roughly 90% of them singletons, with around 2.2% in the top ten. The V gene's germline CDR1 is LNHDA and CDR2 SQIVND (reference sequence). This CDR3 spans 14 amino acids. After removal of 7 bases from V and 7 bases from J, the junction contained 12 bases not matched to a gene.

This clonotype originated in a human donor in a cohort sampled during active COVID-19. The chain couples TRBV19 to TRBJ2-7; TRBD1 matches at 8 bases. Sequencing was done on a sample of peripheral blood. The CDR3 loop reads CASTPGGGFGEQYF. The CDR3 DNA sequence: TGTGCCAGTACACCAGGGGGCGGCTTCGGGGAGCAGTACTTC.